This T cell receptor beta chain stems from a study of blood T cell repertoires in COVID-19. Measured with immunoSEQ multiplex PCR; TCRdb has only the in-frame clones, and not every one. The sample has approximately 150,000 clones, 84% seen once. The germline gives CDR1 MGHRA, CDR2 YSYEKL. CDR3 length equals 13 residues. Trimming removed 0 bases from V and 9 bases from J, with 9 bases in between. The origin of this receptor is a woman aged 45-65 years in a cohort sampled during active or convalescent COVID-19. The sequenced sample was peripheral blood. This chain uses TRBV4-1 with TRBJ1-5; D is unclear. The CDR3 reads CASSQDETLPQHF. CDR3 bases: TGCGCCAGCAGCCAAGATGAGACTTTGCCCCAGCATTTT.